This T cell receptor beta chain was found in a study of molecular identifiers for immune sequencing clone quantification. Background on the study: Naive CD8 cell RNA, from 20,000 or 100,000 cells, was split five ways in replicates, with four sequenced. Overall study results and limits: Researchers reportedly could pick up spiked Jurkat TCR RNA from one cell mixed into 1 million or so naive cells.

Germline V gives CDR1 KGHSH, CDR2 LQKENI. V dropped 3 bases and J dropped 2 bases, with 22 bases sitting between them. The CDR3 runs to 18 residues. The authors gated naive CD8 T cells as CD8+CD4-CCR7+CD45RA+ for sorting. This clonotype was counted at least ten times. The antigen is unknown. Libraries of bulk TCR were made by previously described methods (with listed TCR primers). Using its own MiXCR run on the PCR reads, TCRdb lists one record per CDR3 protein. The repertoire holds about 320,000 distinct CDR3 sequences, with about 21% as singletons. The source of this sequence is a human donor in good health. Some libraries in this study had Jurkat cell RNA spiked in. Sequenced material: naive CD8+ T cells from blood, with Jurkat cell RNA spiked in. The subset is: FACS-sorted CD8+CD4-CCR7+CD45RA+ naive T cells. The genes are TRBV18 and TRBJ2-5; D is perhaps TRBD1 (5 bases). CDR3 region: CASSPFPLRQSIQETQYF. The CDR3 DNA reads as TGTGCCAGCTCACCTTTTCCGTTGAGACAGTCTATTCAAGAGACCCAGTACTTC.